This entry lists 26 T cell receptor beta chains sequenced from one sample in a study of beta chain features in type 1 diabetes. Investigators reverse transcribed all isolated RNA, so they sequenced expressed TCRB transcripts. TCRdb's table, derived via immunoSEQ multiplex PCR, lists solely in-frame clones and lacks some. The table shows 900,000 or so clones, with 17% occurring only once. The sequenced sample consisted of naive CD4+ T cells from blood. Receptors originate from a woman aged 18-29 years in good health.

Only a few counts were recorded for this clone. The rearrangement links TRBV7-2 to TRBJ2-3, with D unresolved. The CDR3 totals 15 residues. With 5 bases removed from V and 4 bases from J, the gap between germline ends came to 16 bases. Germline assignment: CDR1 SGHTA and CDR2 FQGNSA. CDR3 DNA: TGTGCCAGCAGCCCTCAGCCCCTCTCGGCAGATACGCAGTATTTT. It translates to CASSPQPLSADTQYF.

This clone has just a few counts. The sample holds other DNA sequences that translate to the same CDR3. The chain couples TRBV10-3 to TRBJ2-2, with 7 positions matching TRBD1. The ends lost 10 bases at V and 5 bases at J; junction bases unmatched: 1. The length of the CDR3 is 11 residues. CDR1 ENHRY and CDR2 SYGVKD come from the germline V gene. Here the CDR3 DNA reads TGTGCCACGACAGGGACCGGGGAGCTGTTTTTT. As protein: CATTGTGELFF.

The V gene is TRBV7-9, the J gene TRBJ2-7, with D possibly matching TRBD2 (7 bases). This CDR3 is 13 amino acids long. The V end was cut by 0 bases, the J end by 6 bases, with 9 bases between. The germline V gene encodes CDR1 SEHNR and CDR2 FQNEAQ (reference sequence). CDR3 protein: CASSLAGGGEQYF. CDR3 DNA sequence: TGTGCCAGCAGCTTAGCGGGAGGGGGCGAGCAGTACTTC.

In this sample, this clone turned up a few times. J is TRBJ2-2 and V is TRBV5-4, with D maybe TRBD1 (7 bases). V was pared by 1 base and J by 5 bases, with 9 bases between. The germline CDR1 and CDR2 sequences are SGHNT and YYREEE (reference sequence). CDR3 length: 14 residues. The CDR3 bases are TGTGCCAGCAGCTTGCCAGGGGGGACCGGGGAGCTGTTTTTT. This sequence encodes CASSLPGGTGELFF.

This clone showed up just a few times. The V and J genes are TRBV4-2 and TRBJ2-7; a weak D match, TRBD1 (6 bases). This CDR3 region has 14 residues. CDR1 is LGHNA and CDR2 is YNFKEQ in the germline V gene. V lost 2 bases, J lost 1 base, and 9 bases lay in between. CDR3 residues: CASSQPDRSYEQYF. In DNA, the CDR3 is TGTGCCAGCAGCCAACCCGACAGGTCCTACGAGCAGTACTTC.

In this sample, this clone turned up once. The chain has TRBV6-5 and TRBJ2-7, with a weak D call TRBD1 (6 bases). This CDR3 region has 13 residues. Germline-derived CDR1 and CDR2 are MNHEY and SVGAGI. Trimming removed 4 bases at V and 3 bases at J, with 10 bases between. CDR3 nucleotides: TGTGCCAGCAGTTCGGGACAAAACTACGAGCAGTACTTC. Translation gives CASSSGQNYEQYF.

The chain couples TRBV5-1 to TRBJ2-1; possible D gene TRBD2, 6 bases. This CDR3 spans 14 amino acids. Germline V gives CDR1 SGHRS, CDR2 YFSETQ. Trimming took 4 bases from V and 7 from J, leaving 15 bases between them. The CDR3 loop is CASSLMTSSNEQFF. DNA of the CDR3: TGCGCCAGCAGCCTAATGACTAGTTCGAATGAGCAGTTCTTC.

The table lists this clone with a few counts. The chain has TRBV2 and TRBJ2-7; either TRBD1 or TRBD2 may fit D (5 bases each). Germline V gives CDR1 SNHLY, CDR2 FYNNEI. V was trimmed by 6 bases and J by 4 bases, leaving 16 bases between them. The CDR3 is made up of 14 amino acids. CDR3 loop: CASSLGRSGYEQYF. The CDR3 region has the DNA TGTGCCAGCAGCCTGGGACGGTCTGGGTACGAGCAGTACTTC. Variable domain in full (rest from reference TRBV2 and TRBJ2-7): EPEVTQTPSHQVTQMGQEVILRCVPISNHLYFYWYRQILGQKVEFLVSFYNNEISEKSEIFDDQFSVERPDGSNFTLKIRSTKLEDSAMYFCASSLGRSGYEQYFGPGTRLTVT.

The chain is built from TRBV20-1 and TRBJ2-1; D unclear. The V and J ends lost 3 bases and 6 bases respectively, with 6 bases between them. The CDR3 length is 11 residues. Germline V CDR1 and CDR2: DFQATT, SNEGSKA (reference sequence). The CDR3 is CSASTPNEQFF. The DNA for the CDR3 is TGCAGTGCTAGTACCCCCAATGAGCAGTTCTTC.

The rearrangement links TRBV27 to TRBJ1-5; D perhaps matches TRBD1 (5 bases). Trimming removed 10 bases at V and 6 bases at J, with 22 bases between. The CDR3 runs 15 residues. CDR1 MNHEY and CDR2 SMNVEV come from the germline V gene (reference sequence). The CDR3 region has the DNA TGTGCCACCCAGCTCCAGGGACTTTCTGGTCAGCCCCAGCATTTT. Translating it yields CATQLQGLSGQPQHF.

This clone has more than one count but fewer than ten. This chain links TRBV20-1 with TRBJ2-7; D remains unclear. Between the trimmed V and J ends, which lost 3 bases and 4 bases, there was a span of 7 bases. Germline CDR1 is DFQATT and CDR2 is SNEGSKA (reference sequence). This CDR3 is 11 amino acids long. CDR3 in amino acids: CSASSVYEQYF. CDR3 bases: TGCAGTGCTAGTTCCGTATACGAGCAGTACTTC.

The J gene is TRBJ1-2, the V gene TRBV4-1; a weak D match, TRBD1 (5 bases). The CDR3 consists of 15 residues. Trimming cost V 1 base and J 6 bases, with 15 bases left between them. Per the germline V gene, CDR1 is MGHRA and CDR2 is YSYEKL. The CDR3 DNA reads TGCGCCAGCAGCCAAGGGAATGGGGGGAGCGATGGCTACACCTTC. Translation: CASSQGNGGSDGYTF.

This clone was recorded only once. This sample includes further DNA sequences coding for the same CDR3. V gene TRBV7-2 combines with J gene TRBJ2-1; D remains ambiguous. CDR1 is SGHTA, CDR2 FQGNSA, per germline. This CDR3 region has 13 residues. With 1 base removed from V and 3 bases from J, the gap between germline ends came to 4 bases. DNA of the CDR3: TGTGCCAGCAGCTTAGGACGCTACAATGAGCAGTTCTTC. Residues: CASSLGRYNEQFF. Full variable domain (rest looked up from reference TRBV7-2 and TRBJ2-1): GAGVSQSPSNKVTEKGKDVELRCDPISGHTALYWYRQSLGQGLEFLIYFQGNSAPDKSGLPSDRFSAERTGGSVSTLTIQRTQQEDSAVYLCASSLGRYNEQFFGPGTRLTVL.

There are a few counts of this clone. The chain uses TRBV9 and TRBJ1-1; D uncertain. This CDR3 is 14 amino acids long. CDR1 is SGDLS, CDR2 YYNGEE, per germline. Deletions cut 0 bases from V and 1 base from J, with 7 bases between. CDR3 DNA: TGTGCCAGCAGCGTAGAGTCGGGGAACACTGAAGCTTTCTTT. Translated, it gives CASSVESGNTEAFF.

V and J are TRBV4-2 and TRBJ2-1; D is tentatively TRBD1 or TRBD2 (5 bases each). Germline V gene data show CDR1 as LGHNA and CDR2 as YNFKEQ. Trimming removed 0 bases at V and 0 bases at J, with 18 bases between. The CDR3 consists of 19 residues. The CDR3 protein is CASSQEGVLAPTSYNEQFF. The CDR3 nucleotides read TGTGCCAGCAGCCAAGAAGGGGTGCTAGCTCCTACCTCCTACAATGAGCAGTTCTTC.

This clone appeared a few times. The chain joins TRBV4-3 to TRBJ2-1, with 16 positions matching TRBD2. J gave up 0 bases and V 4 bases, and 9 bases lay outside the gene matches. Germline V gives CDR1 LGHNA, CDR2 YSLEER. The CDR3 covers 20 residues. CDR3 loop: CASSRPPGLAGGSSYNEQFF. The CDR3 DNA is TGCGCCAGCAGCCGACCACCGGGACTAGCGGGAGGGAGCTCCTACAATGAGCAGTTCTTC.

The rearrangement uses TRBV6-6 and TRBJ1-2; TRBD1 is a possible D gene (6 bases). The V end was cut by 7 bases, the J end by 4 bases, with 13 bases between. Germline CDR1 MNHNY, CDR2 SVGAGI (reference sequence). The CDR3 runs 13 residues. CDR3 sequence reads: CASNSGTPYGYTF. The CDR3 coding sequence is TGTGCCAGCAACTCCGGGACACCCTATGGCTACACCTTC.

The V call is TRBV5-4, the J call TRBJ1-2; 7 bases align to TRBD1. The germline V gene has CDR1 SGHNT and CDR2 YYREEE (reference sequence). V shed 5 bases and J 4 bases; nucleotides not matched to a gene: 8. This CDR3 region has 14 residues. CDR3 in amino acids: CASSSGQVPYGYTF. Written as DNA, the CDR3 is TGTGCCAGCAGTTCCGGACAGGTCCCCTATGGCTACACCTTC. The full variable domain, rest sourced from reference TRBV5-4 and TRBJ1-2, is ETGVTQSPTHLIKTRGQQVTLRCSSQSGHNTVSWYQQALGQGPQFIFQYYREEENGRGNFPPRFSGLQFPNYSSELNVNALELDDSALYLCASSSGQVPYGYTFGSGTRLTVV.

This clone came up a few times. V usage is TRBV15 and J usage is TRBJ2-5; 9 bases line up with TRBD1. The CDR3 has 17 amino acids. Trimming cost V 0 bases and J 0 bases; bases outside gene matches: 5. Germline values: CDR1 LNHNV, CDR2 YYDKDF (reference sequence). The CDR3 DNA is TGTGCCACCAGCAGAGAGGGGACAGGGAAGTACCAAGAGACCCAGTACTTC. It specifies CATSREGTGKYQETQYF.

The chain uses TRBV9 and TRBJ2-1, with 9 positions matching TRBD2. This CDR3 contains 21 residues. Germline V gives CDR1 SGDLS, CDR2 YYNGEE. The V gene end was trimmed by 3 bases and the J gene end by 2 bases; junction bases not matched to a gene: 21. The CDR3: CASSAPLKLAGTLSPYNEQFF. The CDR3 region has the DNA TGTGCCAGCAGCGCCCCTCTTAAGCTAGCGGGAACCCTTTCCCCCTACAATGAGCAGTTCTTC.

V usage is TRBV5-1 and J usage is TRBJ2-5, with D unresolved. Trimming removed 4 bases at V and 1 base at J, with 14 bases between. Germline V lookup: CDR1 SGHRS, CDR2 YFSETQ. The CDR3 loop spans 15 amino acids. CDR3 residues: CASSPVGAPQETQYF. The CDR3 DNA reads TGCGCCAGCAGCCCAGTTGGAGCACCCCAAGAGACCCAGTACTTC.

The sample holds a few counts of this clone. At the DNA level, this CDR3 is encoded by other sequences in the same sample as well. V is TRBV29-1 and J is TRBJ2-7; 10 bases line up with TRBD1. The CDR3 loop spans 14 amino acids. With 4 bases clipped from V and 3 bases from J, the junction kept 6 bases outside the gene matches. Germline V gives CDR1 SQVTM, CDR2 ANQGSEA. CDR3 bases: TGCAGCGTTGCCCCGGGACAGGGGAGCTACGAGCAGTACTTC. Its translation: CSVAPGQGSYEQYF.

The chain recombines TRBV4-3 with TRBJ2-1; no definite D call. V dropped 1 base and J dropped 12 bases, with 13 bases sitting between them. Germline V gene lookup returns CDR1 LGHNA and CDR2 YSLEER. This CDR3 spans 13 amino acids. CDR3 bases: TGCGCCAGCAGCCAAGTACTCTCAGTTGGGCAGTTCTTC. This translates into CASSQVLSVGQFF.

This clone was picked up a small number of times. V is TRBV9 and J is TRBJ2-3; 9 nucleotides agree with TRBD2. With V trimmed by 0 bases and J by 3 bases, 8 bases remained unmatched. Germline V gene data show CDR1 as SGDLS and CDR2 as YYNGEE. This CDR3 contains 17 residues. The chain's CDR3 is CASSVVGIAGVTDTQYF. CDR3 coding DNA: TGTGCCAGCAGCGTAGTTGGAATAGCGGGGGTTACAGATACGCAGTATTTT.

The J gene is TRBJ2-2, the V gene TRBV29-1; possible D gene TRBD2, 6 bases. This CDR3 is built from 14 residues. In germline, CDR1 is SQVTM, CDR2 ANQGSEA. The V end was cut by 5 bases, the J end by 0 bases, with 10 bases between. The CDR3 sequence is CSVPGESNTGELFF. The CDR3 DNA reads as TGCAGCGTTCCGGGGGAGTCGAACACCGGGGAGCTGTTTTTT.

CDR3 bases: TGTGCCAGCAGCTTAGGAAGTCGACGACGGGGCACCGGGGAGCTGTTTTTT. As protein: CASSLGSRRRGTGELFF. The genes are TRBV7-3 and TRBJ2-2; D is possibly TRBD2 (5 bases). Trimming removed 2 bases at V and 4 bases at J, with 17 bases between. Germline values: CDR1 SGHTA, CDR2 FQGTGA. CDR3 length: 17 amino acids.